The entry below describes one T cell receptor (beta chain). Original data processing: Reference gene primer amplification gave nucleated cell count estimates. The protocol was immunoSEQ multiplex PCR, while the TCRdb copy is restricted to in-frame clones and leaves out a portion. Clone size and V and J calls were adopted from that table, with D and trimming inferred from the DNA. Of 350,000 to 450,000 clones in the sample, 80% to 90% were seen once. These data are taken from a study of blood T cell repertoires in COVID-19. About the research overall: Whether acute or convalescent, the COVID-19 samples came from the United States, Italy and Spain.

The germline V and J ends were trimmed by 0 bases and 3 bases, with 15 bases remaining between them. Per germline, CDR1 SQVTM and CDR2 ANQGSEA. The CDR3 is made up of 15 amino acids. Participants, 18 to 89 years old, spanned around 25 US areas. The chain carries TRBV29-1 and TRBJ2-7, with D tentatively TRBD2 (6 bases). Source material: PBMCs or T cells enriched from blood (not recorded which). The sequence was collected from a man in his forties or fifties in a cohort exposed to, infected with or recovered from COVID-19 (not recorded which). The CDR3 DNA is TGCAGCGTTGAAGATTTTGCGGGATGGAACTACGAGCAGTACTTC. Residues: CSVEDFAGWNYEQYF.